One and the same sample provided the 19 T cell receptor beta chains below, sequenced in a study of blood T cells in healthy people across ages. A second PCR of about 6 to 11 cycles used a sample-barcoded 5' primer and a J-beta primer mix. TCRdb used MiXCR to reprocess the 5' RACE reads, holding one entry per CDR3 protein. The data hold 550,000 to 750,000 distinct CDR3 sequences, with around 21% observed a single time. Sequencing input: blood. The origin of the receptors is a man between 65 and 79 years old in good health.

V usage is TRBV5-1 and J usage is TRBJ2-5; tentatively, D is TRBD2 (5 bases). The end of the DNA fits TRBJ2-1 better, so the J call may be wrong. This CDR3 region has 16 residues. In germline, CDR1 is SGHRS, CDR2 YFSETQ. The CDR3 reads CASSPRSMAQADEQFF. CDR3 in DNA: TGCGCCAGCAGCCCCAGGTCTATGGCTCAAGCGGATGAGCAGTTCTTC.

V and J are TRBV20-1 and TRBJ2-1; 8 bases match TRBD2. Germline V lookup: CDR1 DFQATT, CDR2 SNEGSKA (reference sequence). The CDR3 has 21 residues. The V gene end was trimmed by 0 bases and the J gene end by 3 bases; junction bases not matched to a gene: 22. For the CDR3, the DNA is TGCAGTGCTAGAGATCGCTTCACAGGGCCCCTCCTGCGGGAGGACTACAATGAGCAGTTCTTC. The encoded protein is CSARDRFTGPLLREDYNEQFF.

The chain has TRBV18 and TRBJ1-1; maybe TRBD1 (6 bases). The V end lost 3 bases, the J end lost 1 base, and 18 bases lay between the germline ends. The CDR3 totals 17 residues. Germline CDR1 and CDR2: KGHSH and LQKENI. CDR3 in DNA: TGTGCCAGCTCACCTGGGACAAGGGGCACCCCGAACACTGAAGCTTTCTTT. Its translation: CASSPGTRGTPNTEAFF.

This clonotype was observed a handful of times. This chain uses TRBV29-1 with TRBJ2-1; D is perhaps TRBD1 or TRBD2 (5 bases each). The CDR3 loop spans 14 amino acids. Germline loops: CDR1 SQVTM, CDR2 ANQGSEA. Deletions cut 7 bases from V and 2 bases from J, with 15 bases between. The CDR3 DNA sequence: TGCAGCGGTGCGGGCAGGGCCGCCTACAATGAGCAGTTCTTC. Protein product: CSGAGRAAYNEQFF.

This clonotype has a handful of counts. The rearrangement joins TRBV7-3 to TRBJ2-2, with 7 bases lining up with TRBD1. V gave up 0 bases and J gave up 5 bases; unmatched junction bases: 9. Germline V gene sequence: CDR1 SGHTA, CDR2 FQGTGA. This CDR3 region has 17 residues. In DNA form, the CDR3 reads TGTGCCAGCAGCTTAACGTTACGACAGGGAAGGACCGGGGAGCTGTTTTTT. This translates into CASSLTLRQGRTGELFF. Full variable domain (rest looked up from reference TRBV7-3 and TRBJ2-2): GAGVSQTPSNKVTEKGKYVELRCDPISGHTALYWYRQSLGQGPEFLIYFQGTGAADDSGLPNDRFFAVRPEGSVSTLKIQRTERGDSAVYLCASSLTLRQGRTGELFFGEGSRLTVL.

V is TRBV7-2 and J is TRBJ1-4; possible D gene TRBD1, 6 bases. V was shortened by 8 bases and J by 5 bases, with 15 bases between the two germline ends. The germline CDR1 and CDR2 sequences are SGHTA and FQGNSA. CDR3 length: 14 residues. As DNA, the CDR3 is TGTGCCAGCGCTGGCTGGGGGCGCAATGAAAAACTGTTTTTT. It encodes CASAGWGRNEKLFF.

As regards this clonotype: One junction end does not reproduce the germline sequence, and a read error may be involved. This chain connects TRBV18 to TRBJ2-5, with D maybe TRBD1 (6 bases). The J call may be mistaken, given a closer DNA end match to TRBJ2-1. In germline, CDR1 is KGHSH, CDR2 LQKENI. The CDR3 sequence is 15 residues long. CDR3 nucleotide sequence: TGTGTCAGCTCACCACCCCTGACAGGTGGGAATGAGCAGTTCTTC. Translation: CVSSPPLTGGNEQFF.

In regard to this clonotype: At one boundary the junction diverges from the germline segment, which might be a read error. J is TRBJ2-7 and V is TRBV2, with TRBD2 identical over 8 bases. Germline V lookup: CDR1 SNHLY, CDR2 FYNNEI. The CDR3 sequence is 14 residues long. CDR3 region: CASKKMGLEYEQYF. CDR3 DNA: TGCGCCAGCAAAAAGATGGGACTAGAGTACGAGCAGTACTTC.

There are a few counts of this clonotype. One junction end disagrees with the germline gene, perhaps due to a read error. This sequence joins TRBV10-3 and TRBJ2-2; D gene uncertain. The CDR3 sequence is 16 residues long. Germline-derived CDR1 and CDR2 are ENHRY and SYGVKD. The CDR3 is CATSELVAKNTGELFF. CDR3 in DNA: TGTGCCACCAGTGAGTTGGTGGCCAAGAACACCGGGGAGCTGTTTTTT.

The chain is built from TRBV20-1 and TRBJ1-4; D is unresolved. From germline, CDR1 is DFQATT and CDR2 SNEGSKA (reference sequence). The CDR3 is made up of 13 amino acids. The V end lost 5 bases, the J end lost 2 bases, and 9 bases lay between the germline ends. The CDR3 is CSAGVATNEKLFF. In DNA, the CDR3 is TGCAGTGCTGGCGTAGCCACTAATGAAAAACTGTTTTTT.

V and J are TRBV20-1 and TRBJ2-3, with D hard to call. Germline loops: CDR1 DFQATT, CDR2 SNEGSKA (reference sequence). CDR3 length: 15 residues. With 0 bases removed from V and 1 base from J, the gap between germline ends came to 11 bases. CDR3 DNA sequence: TGCAGTGCTAGAGATCTTGGGCCCGGCACAGATACGCAGTATTTT. This encodes CSARDLGPGTDTQYF.

The CDR3 DNA is TGCAGTGCTAGAGGGGTTACCTACAATGAGCAGTTCTTC. It translates to CSARGVTYNEQFF. This rearrangement joins TRBV20-1 to TRBJ2-1; D call uncertain. Deletions cut 1 base from V and 2 bases from J, with 6 bases between. The CDR3 spans 13 residues. The germline V gene has CDR1 DFQATT and CDR2 SNEGSKA (reference sequence).

The chain couples TRBV7-9 to TRBJ1-2; 7 bases match TRBD1. The J segment lost 8 bases and the V segment lost 5 bases, leaving 8 bases of the junction unmatched. The germline CDR1 and CDR2 sequences are SEHNR and FQNEAQ (reference sequence). The length of the CDR3 is 13 residues. The CDR3 is CASSKPTGTGYTF. The CDR3 bases are TGTGCCAGCAGCAAACCGACAGGGACCGGCTACACCTTC.

The chain couples TRBV19 to TRBJ1-2, with D perhaps TRBD1 (5 bases). Germline lookup yields CDR1 LNHDA and CDR2 SQIVND (reference sequence). V was clipped by 3 bases and J by 6 bases, with 11 bases between them. This CDR3 region has 13 residues. The CDR3 protein is CASSIGQGHGYTF. CDR3 DNA sequence: TGTGCCAGTAGTATCGGGCAGGGTCATGGCTACACCTTC.

The chain joins TRBV3-1 to TRBJ2-5; TRBD1 agrees at 8 bases. The J call may be wrong; the DNA end is better matched by TRBJ2-7. This CDR3 region has 15 residues. CDR1 and CDR2 (germline): LGHDT, YNNKEL (reference sequence). Here the CDR3 DNA reads TGTGCCAGCAGCCAACAGGGGGCCCCCATCCACGAGCAGTACTTC. It translates to CASSQQGAPIHEQYF.

This clonotype was counted many times. The chain combines TRBV6-5 with TRBJ2-7; D gene unclear. The length of the CDR3 is 14 residues. V shed 2 bases and J shed 1 base, with 9 bases lying between them. Germline assignment: CDR1 MNHEY and CDR2 SVGAGI. This CDR3 is CASSYNGASYEQYF. The CDR3 coding sequence is TGTGCCAGCAGTTACAACGGCGCTTCCTACGAGCAGTACTTC.

V and J are TRBV6-6 and TRBJ2-7, with 9 bases matching TRBD2. The CDR3 extends over 15 amino acids. After removal of 3 bases from V and 8 bases from J, the junction contained 11 bases not matched to a gene. The germline gives CDR1 MNHNY, CDR2 SVGAGI (reference sequence). The CDR3, as DNA: TGTGCCAGCAGTTATACGGCTAGCGGGAATGGTAAGCAGTACTTC. Translated: CASSYTASGNGKQYF.

This clonotype was detected a few times. Just one base apart from a much larger clone, this may be a read error. The conserved phenylalanine or tryptophan is not found at the CDR3 terminus, so this likely reflects a read error. V gene TRBV27 combines with J gene TRBJ2-5, with D maybe TRBD1 (9 bases). The CDR3 runs to 18 residues. V was shortened by 7 bases and J by 4 bases, with 28 bases between the two germline ends. Germline assignment: CDR1 MNHEY and CDR2 SMNVEV (reference sequence). DNA of the CDR3: TGTGCCAGCAAACTTAGCGGGACCCGGGACAGGGAAGGAGAGACCCAGTACCTC. It specifies CASKLSGTRDREGETQYL.

This clonotype was detected only a few times. V gene TRBV12-3 or TRBV12-4 combines with J gene TRBJ2-7; 10 nucleotides match TRBD2. The J call may be in error: the DNA end matches TRBJ2-1 better. This CDR3 spans 13 amino acids. CDR3 sequence reads: CASRTSGNHGQFF. DNA for the CDR3: TGTGCCAGCAGAACTAGCGGGAACCATGGGCAGTTCTTC.